Listed here are 29 T cell receptor beta chains from one sample, sequenced in a study of T cells in localized non-small cell lung cancer (dated by TCRdb to about 2020). Libraries were made using the immunoSEQ multiplex PCR assay. Held by TCRdb, this immuneACCESS table contains in-frame sequences only and omits some clones. Under half of the omission traces to an unresolved V gene where checked; the cause of the rest is unknown. Counted in this sample were about 2,600 clones; about 28% of them appeared once. The top ten clonotypes cover 7% to 9% of the sample. This sample comprised lung tumor tissue, obtained before any cancer treatment. These receptors were obtained from a male donor older than 55 with stage II squamous cell lung carcinoma.

In nucleotides, the CDR3 is TGTGCCAACCCCACCCCGGCGGCCGGCAACGAGCAGTACTTC. Residues: CANPTPAAGNEQYF. The chain couples TRBV6-8 to TRBJ2-7; D is uncertain. This CDR3 has 14 amino acids. Between the trimmed V and J ends, which lost 10 bases and 5 bases, there was a span of 21 bases. In germline, CDR1 is MNHGY, CDR2 SAAAGT.

This clone has only a few counts. The chain joins TRBV11-3 to TRBJ2-5; possibly TRBD2 for D (6 bases). The CDR3 is 17 residues long. The V and J ends lost 5 bases and 1 base respectively, with 20 bases between them. The germline gives CDR1 SGHNT, CDR2 YENEEA. The CDR3 spells CASSQAPHRGSQETQYF. The CDR3 region has the DNA TGTGCCAGCAGCCAAGCCCCCCACCGGGGGTCCCAAGAGACCCAGTACTTC.

This clone was picked up a small number of times. V is TRBV11-3 and J is TRBJ2-1, with TRBD1 matching over 10 bases. CDR1 SGHNT and CDR2 YENEEA come from the germline V gene. The CDR3 totals 16 residues. The V and J ends lost 5 bases and 3 bases, in that order; junction bases with no gene match: 7. For the CDR3, the DNA is TGTGCCAGCAGCCCCGGACAGGGGGTGTTCTACAATGAGCAGTTCTTC. Translated, it gives CASSPGQGVFYNEQFF.

The chain uses TRBV19 and TRBJ2-6; 14 nucleotides match TRBD2. V shed 4 bases, J shed 2 bases, and the junction held 1 base outside the gene matches. The CDR3 is made up of 17 amino acids. Per germline, CDR1 LNHDA and CDR2 SQIVND (reference sequence). In DNA, the CDR3 is TGTGCCAGTAGTAGGACTAGCGGGAGGACTGGGGCCAACGTCCTGACTTTC. Translating gives CASSRTSGRTGANVLTF.

V gene TRBV18 combines with J gene TRBJ1-2, with D uncertain. This CDR3 has 12 amino acids. Germline loops: CDR1 KGHSH, CDR2 LQKENI. V lost 2 bases to trimming and J lost 8 bases, with 9 bases between them. Here the CDR3 DNA reads TGTGCCAGCTCACCAAAAGTTGGCGGCTACACCTTC. Translated, it gives CASSPKVGGYTF.

The chain couples TRBV5-1 to TRBJ1-1, with D hard to call. V lost 0 bases to trimming and J lost 4 bases, with 10 bases between them. Germline assignment: CDR1 SGHRS and CDR2 YFSETQ. This CDR3 contains 14 residues. Here the CDR3 DNA reads TGCGCCAGCAGCTTGGTAACCGAGGGCACTGAAGCTTTCTTT. Encoded protein: CASSLVTEGTEAFF.

In its sample, this clone ranks as medium-sized. The chain has TRBV11-3 and TRBJ2-1; unclear D gene. This CDR3 spans 15 amino acids. The germline V and J ends were trimmed by 5 bases and 3 bases, with 14 bases remaining between them. Germline V lookup: CDR1 SGHNT, CDR2 YENEEA. Here the CDR3 DNA reads TGTGCCAGCAGCCAAGTTCAGGAAGACTACAATGAGCAGTTCTTC. It translates to CASSQVQEDYNEQFF.

V usage is TRBV28 and J usage is TRBJ1-2; the D is unclear. The CDR3 length is 13 residues. Per germline, CDR1 MDHEN and CDR2 SYDVKM. V lost 2 bases and J lost 4, with 8 bases in between. CDR3 residues: CASSLAGPYGYTF. CDR3 coding DNA: TGTGCCAGCAGTTTAGCTGGGCCCTATGGCTACACCTTC.

This clone was seen only a few times. J is TRBJ2-4 and V is TRBV14, with D maybe TRBD1 (5 bases). The CDR3 loop spans 17 amino acids. CDR1 and CDR2 from the germline V gene are SGHDN and FVKESK. Trimming cost V 4 bases and J 1 base, with 17 bases left between them. CDR3 bases: TGTGCCAGCAGCCCCCAGGCTTGGGGCTCGGCCAAAAACATTCAGTACTTC. Amino acids: CASSPQAWGSAKNIQYF.

The chain recombines TRBV14 with TRBJ2-1; 11 bases agree with TRBD2. Germline CDR1 reads SGHDN; CDR2 reads FVKESK. The CDR3 runs to 17 residues. The J segment lost 4 bases and the V segment lost 6 bases, leaving 11 bases of the junction unmatched. DNA for the CDR3: TGTGCCAGCAGTCACCCGACGACTAGCGGGATATACAATGAGCAGTTCTTC. Translation gives CASSHPTTSGIYNEQFF.

V usage is TRBV6-8 and J usage is TRBJ1-5; maybe TRBD1 (6 bases). Germline V CDR1 and CDR2: MNHGY, SAAAGT. V lost 4 bases and J 2 bases, leaving 12 bases between the germline ends. This CDR3 spans 15 amino acids. CDR3 sequence reads: CASSSQRGGNQPQHF. The CDR3 DNA sequence: TGTGCCAGCAGTTCACAGAGGGGGGGCAATCAGCCCCAGCATTTT.

The chain employs TRBV29-1 and TRBJ2-5, with unresolved D. The ends were cut back, 4 bases at V and 1 base at J, with 7 bases in the middle. CDR3 length: 12 residues. Germline V gene lookup returns CDR1 SQVTM and CDR2 ANQGSEA. The CDR3 is CSVVTFQETQYF. The CDR3 nucleotides are TGCAGCGTTGTTACGTTCCAAGAGACCCAGTACTTC.

The V call is TRBV10-3, the J call TRBJ1-1, with TRBD1 matching over 9 bases. The CDR3 is 16 amino acids. V lost 1 base to trimming and J lost 1 base; unmatched junction nucleotides: 4. Germline values: CDR1 ENHRY, CDR2 SYGVKD. This chain's CDR3 is CAISEFGQGRNTEAFF. The CDR3 nucleotides read TGTGCCATCAGTGAGTTCGGACAGGGGAGGAACACTGAAGCTTTCTTT.

This clone has a handful of counts. V and J are TRBV9 and TRBJ1-2, with unresolved D. Trimming removed 5 bases from V and 4 bases from J, with 9 bases in between. Germline V gene lookup returns CDR1 SGDLS and CDR2 YYNGEE. The CDR3 covers 12 residues. This CDR3 reads CASSDGPYGYTF. In DNA form, the CDR3 reads TGTGCCAGCAGTGACGGACCCTATGGCTACACCTTC. Complete variable domain (other parts from reference TRBV9 and TRBJ1-2): DSGVTQTPKHLITATGQRVTLRCSPRSGDLSVYWYQQSLDQGLQFLIQYYNGEERAKGNILERFSAQQFPDLHSELNLSSLELGDSALYFCASSDGPYGYTFGSGTRLTVV.

The CDR3 here is CASGFPTATGDPSNQPQHF. The CDR3 DNA follows: TGTGCTAGTGGTTTCCCCACCGCGACAGGAGACCCTAGCAATCAGCCCCAGCATTTT. The chain combines TRBV12-5 with TRBJ1-5; D is possibly TRBD1 (6 bases). Trimming cost V 3 bases and J 0 bases, with 21 bases left between them. The germline V gene encodes CDR1 LGHNT and CDR2 FRNRAP. There are 19 residues in the CDR3.

The chain couples TRBV9 to TRBJ2-2; D call uncertain. V was pared by 4 bases and J by 6 bases, with 7 bases between. In germline, CDR1 is SGDLS, CDR2 YYNGEE. CDR3 length: 12 residues. CDR3 sequence (DNA): TGTGCCAGCAGCCCCGGCCCCGGGGAGCTGTTTTTT. Protein: CASSPGPGELFF.

In this sample, this clone turned up a few times. The chain uses TRBV29-1 and TRBJ1-1, with D perhaps TRBD1 (5 bases). Germline V gives CDR1 SQVTM, CDR2 ANQGSEA. Between the trimmed V and J ends, which lost 7 bases and 0 bases, there was a span of 12 bases. The CDR3 totals 13 residues. The CDR3 DNA follows: TGCAGCGCAGTTAGGGGACTGAACACTGAAGCTTTCTTT. Translating gives CSAVRGLNTEAFF.

This chain links TRBV19 with TRBJ2-2; no reliable D call. V lost 3 bases and J 1 base, leaving 9 bases between the germline ends. Germline CDR1 is LNHDA and CDR2 is SQIVND (reference sequence). The CDR3 loop spans 15 amino acids. This CDR3 is CASSIPWKNTGELFF. Written as DNA, the CDR3 is TGTGCCAGTAGTATCCCATGGAAGAACACCGGGGAGCTGTTTTTT.

The chain couples TRBV2 to TRBJ2-3; a possible D gene is TRBD2 (6 bases). Germline CDR1 and CDR2: SNHLY and FYNNEI. The CDR3 totals 17 residues. The germline V and J ends were trimmed by 10 bases and 4 bases, with 27 bases remaining between them. This chain's CDR3 is CATLHLGGPVLADTQYF. CDR3 in DNA: TGTGCCACCTTACACCTCGGAGGGCCCGTCCTAGCAGATACGCAGTATTTT.

The rearrangement uses TRBV6-8 and TRBJ1-2; possibly TRBD1 for D (6 bases). Germline V gene lookup returns CDR1 MNHGY and CDR2 SAAAGT. V gave up 2 bases and J gave up 4 bases, with 11 bases separating them. The CDR3 is made up of 14 amino acids. The CDR3 DNA reads as TGTGCCAGCAGTTACGCGGGGGGCAGCTATGGCTACACCTTC. Protein: CASSYAGGSYGYTF.

A single count supports this clone. The rearrangement joins TRBV18 to TRBJ1-2; D is unclear. V gave up 0 bases and J gave up 8 bases, with 7 bases separating them. The CDR3 sequence is 12 residues long. CDR1 and CDR2 from the germline V gene are KGHSH and LQKENI. Written as DNA, the CDR3 is TGTGCCAGCTCACCACCGTCGGAGGGCTACACCTTC. Translation gives CASSPPSEGYTF.

The sample holds a few counts of this clone. The chain couples TRBV28 to TRBJ2-7, with D perhaps matching TRBD2 (5 bases). Per germline, CDR1 MDHEN and CDR2 SYDVKM. The V end lost 6 bases, the J end lost 0 bases, and 6 bases lay between the germline ends. CDR3 length: 12 amino acids. The CDR3 loop is CASSRGSYEQYV. The CDR3 bases are TGTGCCAGCAGCCGGGGCTCCTACGAGCAGTACGTC.

V and J are TRBV9 and TRBJ2-3; tentative D call: TRBD2 (5 bases). The ends were cut back, 0 bases at V and 2 bases at J, with 10 bases in the middle. Germline CDR1 SGDLS, CDR2 YYNGEE. The CDR3 extends over 15 amino acids. In nucleotides, the CDR3 is TGTGCCAGCAGCGTAGAAGGAGGTGTCACAGATACGCAGTATTTT. Its translation is CASSVEGGVTDTQYF.

As DNA, the CDR3 is TGTGCCTGGAAAGCCTCTGGAAACACCATATATTTT. Amino acids: CAWKASGNTIYF. This chain connects TRBV30 to TRBJ1-3; D unclear. The CDR3 covers 12 residues. With 4 bases removed from V and 0 bases from J, the gap between germline ends came to 4 bases. CDR1 is GTSNPN, CDR2 SVGIG, per germline (reference sequence).

This sequence joins TRBV11-3 and TRBJ2-1; 8 positions agree with TRBD2. V shed 5 bases, J shed 5 bases, and the junction held 8 bases outside the gene matches. There are 15 residues in the CDR3. CDR1 is SGHNT and CDR2 is YENEEA in the germline V gene. CDR3 bases: TGTGCCAGCAGCCCGGCCGGGACTAGAAACAATGAGCAGTTCTTC. Translation gives CASSPAGTRNNEQFF.

V usage is TRBV18 and J usage is TRBJ2-7, with 7 bases that match TRBD1. Germline CDR1 is KGHSH and CDR2 is LQKENI. CDR3 length equals 14 residues. J lost 3 bases, V lost 6 bases, and 8 bases had no gene match. CDR3 in amino acids: CASSPGTGDYEQYV. DNA of the CDR3: TGTGCCAGCTCCCCCGGAACAGGGGACTACGAGCAGTACGTC.

This clone qualifies as medium-sized. The chain joins TRBV6-8 to TRBJ2-5; D is perhaps TRBD1 (6 bases). Germline loops: CDR1 MNHGY, CDR2 SAAAGT. V was cut by 5 bases and J by 4 bases, with 11 bases left in between. The CDR3 has 13 residues. CDR3 residues: CASSNRAGETQYF. DNA for the CDR3: TGTGCCAGCAGTAACAGGGCTGGAGAGACCCAGTACTTC.

This clone was detected a few times. This sequence joins TRBV9 and TRBJ2-5, with 8 bases lining up with TRBD2. The CDR3 runs 15 residues. The V gene end was trimmed by 0 bases and the J gene end by 5 bases; junction bases not matched to a gene: 6. Germline V gives CDR1 SGDLS, CDR2 YYNGEE. The CDR3 loop is CASSVEREGGETQYF. In DNA form, the CDR3 reads TGTGCCAGCAGCGTAGAACGGGAGGGCGGGGAGACCCAGTACTTC.

This clone was picked up a small number of times. V and J are TRBV18 and TRBJ2-5, with 7 bases aligning to TRBD1. Unmatched junction bases numbered 2, after V lost 0 bases and J lost 1 base. CDR3 length: 15 amino acids. Germline CDR1 is KGHSH and CDR2 is LQKENI. CDR3 region: CASSPPGTAQETQYF. CDR3 DNA sequence: TGTGCCAGCTCACCACCAGGGACAGCCCAAGAGACCCAGTACTTC.